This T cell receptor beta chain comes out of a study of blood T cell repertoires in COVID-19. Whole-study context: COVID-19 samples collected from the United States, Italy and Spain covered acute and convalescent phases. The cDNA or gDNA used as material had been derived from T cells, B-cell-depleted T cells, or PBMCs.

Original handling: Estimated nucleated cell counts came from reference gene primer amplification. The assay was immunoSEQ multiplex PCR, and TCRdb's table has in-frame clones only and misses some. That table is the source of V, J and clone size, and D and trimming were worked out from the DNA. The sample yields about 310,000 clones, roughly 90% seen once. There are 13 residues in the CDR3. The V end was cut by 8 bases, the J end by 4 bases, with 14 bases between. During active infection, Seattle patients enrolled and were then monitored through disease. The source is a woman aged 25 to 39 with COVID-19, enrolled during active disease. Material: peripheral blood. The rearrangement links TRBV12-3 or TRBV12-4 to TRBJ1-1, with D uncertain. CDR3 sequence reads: CASEFGRGTEAFF. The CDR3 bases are TGTGCCAGCGAGTTTGGGCGGGGCACTGAAGCTTTCTTT.